The 3 T cell receptor beta chains listed next were all sequenced from one sample in a study of CD8+ T cells in alopecia areata listed by TCRdb under 2018. The receptor library was made with the immunoSEQ multiplex PCR assay. RNA was extracted from all samples and reverse transcribed into cDNA, which served as template for TCR sequencing. In its TCRdb copy, this immuneACCESS table keeps in-frame sequences only and misses some clones. Where compared with another copy, unresolved V genes explain less than half of these, and the others have no known cause. In all, the sample holds 150,000 to 200,000 clones, and 59% of those were seen once. Approximately 15% of the sample belongs to the ten largest clones. Taken with the paper, the label for time point translates to: baseline before oral tofacitinib. The specimen was CD4+ T cells sorted from blood, collected at week 0. Receptor source: a human donor with alopecia areata.

The chain joins TRBV15 to TRBJ2-3; perhaps TRBD2 as D (6 bases). The CDR3 contains 16 residues. Trimming left V 0 bases short and J 2 bases short, with 12 bases between. Germline loops: CDR1 LNHNV, CDR2 YYDKDF (reference sequence). The CDR3 coding sequence is TGTGCCACCAGCAGAGATGTAGGACTACCCACAGATACGCAGTATTTT. Translation: CATSRDVGLPTDTQYF.

This clone occurred a few times. The chain couples TRBV29-1 to TRBJ1-5; no reliable D call. The CDR3 totals 15 residues. Germline V gene lookup returns CDR1 SQVTM and CDR2 ANQGSEA. V was pared by 7 bases and J by 2 bases, with 18 bases between. The CDR3 region is CSASDGEYGNQPQHF. In DNA form, the CDR3 reads TGCAGCGCCTCGGACGGAGAATACGGCAATCAGCCCCAGCATTTT.

The rearrangement links TRBV9 to TRBJ2-4; D perhaps matches TRBD1 (5 bases). There are 14 residues in the CDR3. V lost 3 bases and J lost 1, with 8 bases in between. Germline CDR1 reads SGDLS; CDR2 reads YYNGEE. The CDR3 reads CASSGPGAKNIQYF. CDR3 DNA sequence: TGTGCCAGCAGCGGTCCAGGGGCCAAAAACATTCAGTACTTC. The whole variable domain, remainder taken from reference TRBV9 and TRBJ2-4, is DSGVTQTPKHLITATGQRVTLRCSPRSGDLSVYWYQQSLDQGLQFLIQYYNGEERAKGNILERFSAQQFPDLHSELNLSSLELGDSALYFCASSGPGAKNIQYFGAGTRLSVL.